This paragraph reports one TCR beta chain. Antigen: not known. Mouse germline and gene names are used. With the read ending 1 residue before the CDR3 end, the germline J gene is used to fill in that end. These data are taken from a study of tissue T cells after allogeneic stem cell transplantation. Findings and caveats of the study: Only a limited share of tissue TCRs appeared in blood or spleen. This small cohort was clinically heterogeneous, and sampling depth was a limitation. Motif-based clustering found tissue-specific repertoire signatures shared across patients, though few clones were shared. The study did not identify alloreactive or antigen-specific tissue TCRs, and some clones might be persisting host cells.

Using immunoSEQ multiplex PCR, the repertoire was profiled, and TCRdb retains in-frame clones only, with some absent. The sample includes about 7,400 clones, 65% to 70% seen only once; the top ten take 0.78%. The CDR3 loop spans 9 amino acids. Between the trimmed V and J ends, which lost 8 bases and 5 bases, there was a span of 3 bases. CDR1 is GKSSPN, CDR2 SITVG, per germline. Sample: blood. The sequence came from a female BALB/c mouse in good health. The mouse line has the MHC haplotype H2-d. The chain links TRBV31 to TRBJ2-2; D unresolved. CDR3 DNA (partial): TGTGCCCCGACCGGGCAGCTCTAC. Amino acids: CAPTGQLY. The whole CDR3 sequence is CAPTGQLYF.